The entry below describes one T cell receptor (beta chain). CDR3 length: 17 residues. Germline CDR1 reads LGHNT; CDR2 reads FRNRAP. The V and J ends lost 1 base and 5 bases respectively, with 17 bases between them. TCRdb keeps only in-frame clones here, not all; method: immunoSEQ multiplex PCR. The data contain around 58,000 clones, more than 80% of them singletons. The sample is drawn from a study of T cell changes during pregnancy in multiple sclerosis. The receptor was isolated from a female donor in good health, enrolled as a control in a pregnancy study. This chain uses TRBV12-5 with TRBJ2-2; TRBD2 is a possible D gene (7 bases). The sample consisted of CD4+ T cells from peripheral blood mononuclear cells, taken after pregnancy. This chain's CDR3 is CASGLGAGAQWTGELFF. DNA of the CDR3: TGTGCTAGTGGTTTGGGGGCGGGGGCCCAATGGACCGGGGAGCTGTTTTTT.